Following are 13 T cell receptor beta chains from one sample sequenced in a study of blood T cell repertoires in COVID-19 (dated by TCRdb to 2018 to 2021). Libraries were prepared through the immunoSEQ multiplex PCR assay. TCRdb obtained this table from immuneACCESS and retained in-frame rearrangements with V and J assigned. These tables miss some clones; where compared with another copy, unresolved V genes account for less than half of the shortfall, and the remainder is unexplained. This sample lists over 85,000 clones; roughly 89% were detected once. Together, the top ten hold about 16% of the sample. Sequences were obtained from peripheral blood. Source of these receptors: a human donor in a cohort sampled during active COVID-19.

This chain uses TRBV12-2 with TRBJ1-2; TRBD1 is taken as the D call from the table, unchecked against the DNA. TRBV12-2 is reported as a pseudogene. The CDR3 spans 17 residues. The CDR3 DNA reads TGTGCAAGTCGCTTAGCGTTAAGCCGGGACAGCCACTATGGCTACACCTTC. Encoded protein: CASRLALSRDSHYGYTF.

CDR3 DNA: TGTGCCAGCAGTTCTCCTCTCCCTTATAGCAATCAGCCCCAGCATTTT. It encodes CASSSPLPYSNQPQHF. The chain uses TRBV6-2 or TRBV6-3 and TRBJ1-5, with D uncertain. Germline CDR1 and CDR2: MNHEY and SVGEGT. Trimming left V 4 bases short and J 0 bases short, with 13 bases between. The CDR3 runs 16 residues.

This chain links TRBV5-1 with TRBJ1-1; TRBD1 is a possible D gene (6 bases). With 5 bases removed from V and 0 bases from J, the gap between germline ends came to 11 bases. This CDR3 has 14 amino acids. Germline assignment: CDR1 SGHRS and CDR2 YFSETQ. The CDR3 DNA reads TGCGCCAGCAGTTCGGGACAAATGAACACTGAAGCTTTCTTT. Protein sequence: CASSSGQMNTEAFF.

In regard to this clone: The junction departs from germline at one end; a sequencing error may be responsible. The rearrangement uses TRBV29-1 and TRBJ2-3; 11 bases line up with TRBD2. CDR1 and CDR2 from the germline V gene are SQVTM and ANQGSEA. The CDR3 length is 14 residues. The CDR3 DNA reads TGCAGCGTTGACCTAGCGGGGGGCACCGATACGCAGTATTTT. Translating it yields CSVDLAGGTDTQYF.

In this sample, this clone turned up a few times. The rearrangement uses TRBV7-9 and TRBJ2-7, with TRBD1 matching 11 bases. The germline gives CDR1 SEHNR, CDR2 FQNEAQ (reference sequence). V was pared by 5 bases and J by 6 bases, with 6 bases of the junction left unmatched. The CDR3 extends over 14 amino acids. The CDR3 sequence is CASSRAGTGGEQYF. As DNA, the CDR3 is TGTGCCAGCAGCCGCGCCGGGACAGGGGGCGAGCAGTACTTC.

V and J are TRBV7-9 and TRBJ2-2; tentative D call: TRBD1 (6 bases). The germline V and J ends were trimmed by 3 bases and 1 base, with 9 bases remaining between them. In germline, CDR1 is SEHNR, CDR2 FQNEAQ (reference sequence). The CDR3 totals 15 residues. CDR3 in amino acids: CASSFGGLNTGELFF. The CDR3 DNA reads TGTGCCAGCAGCTTTGGGGGCTTGAACACCGGGGAGCTGTTTTTT. Together with reference TRBV7-9 and TRBJ2-2, the CDR3 gives the full variable domain: DTGVSQNPRHKITKRGQNVTFRCDPISEHNRLYWYRQTLGQGPEFLTYFQNEAQLEKSRLLSDRFSAERPKGSFSTLEIQRTEQGDSAMYLCASSFGGLNTGELFFGEGSRLTVL.

The table lists this clone with a few counts. This chain joins TRBV9 and TRBJ2-7; D perhaps matches TRBD2 (5 bases). This CDR3 spans 14 amino acids. The V gene lost 0 bases and the J gene lost 5 bases, with 12 bases spanning the gap. Germline assignment: CDR1 SGDLS and CDR2 YYNGEE. The CDR3 loop is CASSVVGGMDEQYF. The CDR3, as DNA: TGTGCCAGCAGCGTAGTTGGAGGAATGGACGAGCAGTACTTC. Full variable domain (remainder filled in from reference TRBV9 and TRBJ2-7): DSGVTQTPKHLITATGQRVTLRCSPRSGDLSVYWYQQSLDQGLQFLIQYYNGEERAKGNILERFSAQQFPDLHSELNLSSLELGDSALYFCASSVVGGMDEQYFGPGTRLTVT.

The chain is built from TRBV5-1 and TRBJ1-1, with 10 bases fitting TRBD1. The CDR3 is 14 residues long. CDR1 and CDR2 (germline): SGHRS, YFSETQ. With 4 bases clipped from V and 2 bases from J, the junction kept 2 bases outside the gene matches. The CDR3 DNA reads as TGCGCCAGCAGCGTGACAGGGGGCAACACTGAAGCTTTCTTT. Translation gives CASSVTGGNTEAFF. Based on the CDR3 plus reference TRBV5-1 and TRBJ1-1, the full variable domain is KAGVTQTPRYLIKTRGQQVTLSCSPISGHRSVSWYQQTPGQGLQFLFEYFSETQRNKGNFPGRFSGRQFSNSRSEMNVSTLELGDSALYLCASSVTGGNTEAFFGQGTRLTVV.

The rearrangement links TRBV5-6 to TRBJ1-1; no clear D gene. V lost 2 bases and J 4 bases, leaving 6 bases between the germline ends. The CDR3 runs 12 residues. Germline V gene sequence: CDR1 SGHDT, CDR2 YYEEEE. For the CDR3, the DNA is TGTGCCAGCAGCTTCGGTAGCACTGAAGCTTTCTTT. This sequence encodes CASSFGSTEAFF.

The chain links TRBV19 to TRBJ2-5; a weak D match, TRBD1 (5 bases). Germline lookup yields CDR1 LNHDA and CDR2 SQIVND (reference sequence). V shed 2 bases and J shed 8 bases, with 6 bases lying between them. The CDR3 is 11 amino acids. The CDR3 coding sequence is TGTGCCAGTAGTATAAGGGGAACCCAGTACTTC. Encoded protein: CASSIRGTQYF.

The chain has TRBV7-8 and TRBJ1-5; tentative D call: TRBD1 (5 bases). The germline gives CDR1 SGHVS, CDR2 FQNEAQ. The CDR3 loop spans 15 amino acids. Trimming removed 4 bases from V and 0 bases from J, with 10 bases in between. This chain's CDR3 is CASSSDTYSNQPQHF. CDR3 nucleotides: TGTGCCAGCAGCTCGGACACCTATAGCAATCAGCCCCAGCATTTT.

The rearrangement uses TRBV10-1 and TRBJ1-3; 8 bases line up with TRBD1. The CDR3 is 14 residues long. Germline V lookup: CDR1 WNHNN, CDR2 SYGVQD (reference sequence). Losses at the gene ends were 5 bases for V and 4 bases for J; bases not matched to a gene: 4. This CDR3 is CASSLGTGGNTIYF. The CDR3 DNA reads TGCGCCAGCAGTCTCGGGACAGGCGGAAACACCATATATTTT.

V is TRBV19 and J is TRBJ1-5; TRBD1 matches at 11 bases. Looked up from germline, CDR1 is LNHDA and CDR2 is SQIVND (reference sequence). The length of the CDR3 is 15 residues. J gave up 6 bases and V 6 bases, and 7 bases lay outside the gene matches. CDR3 amino acids: CASSEDRGRGQPQHF. The CDR3 DNA sequence: TGTGCCAGTAGCGAGGACAGGGGGCGCGGTCAGCCCCAGCATTTT.